The T cell receptor (beta chain) under discussion was sequenced for a study of cytomegalovirus exposure and HLA in healthy donors. Data came from immunoSEQ multiplex PCR; TCRdb stores just in-frame clones and leaves some out. The sample carries some 140,000 clones, roughly nine tenths recorded once. Trimming cost V 4 bases and J 2 bases; bases outside gene matches: 3. The CDR3 sequence is 14 residues long. Germline V gene sequence: CDR1 SGHRS, CDR2 YFSETQ. Specimen: PBMCs. This receptor was obtained from a man aged 18 to 30 in good health and CMV-seronegative. This chain uses TRBV5-1 with TRBJ2-5; TRBD1 matches 9 bases. The CDR3 is CASSQGQGQETQYF. The CDR3 DNA is TGCGCCAGCAGCCAAGGACAGGGGCAAGAGACCCAGTACTTC.